A single T cell receptor beta chain is shown here with its context. Antigen: not known. Using a J-beta primer mix together with a sample-barcoded 5' primer, a second PCR was run for about 7 to 12 cycles. TCRdb reprocessed the 5' RACE reads with MiXCR, giving one entry per CDR3 protein. The profile shows about 810,000 distinct CDR3 sequences, about 34% of them singletons. This entry comes from a study of blood T cells in healthy people across ages. Regarding the study as a whole: Leaving the PBMCs unsorted stopped any conclusive comparison of naive versus antigen-experienced cells.

The germline V and J ends were trimmed by 0 bases and 5 bases, with 9 bases remaining between them. The length of the CDR3 is 14 residues. Germline CDR1 KGHSH, CDR2 LQKENI. This chain uses TRBV18 with TRBJ2-3; D perhaps matches TRBD2 (6 bases). The source material was blood. The sequence derives from a man aged 18 to 30 in good health. The CDR3 spells CASSPPGGGDTQYF. CDR3 DNA: TGTGCCAGCTCACCACCCGGGGGTGGAGATACGCAGTATTTT.